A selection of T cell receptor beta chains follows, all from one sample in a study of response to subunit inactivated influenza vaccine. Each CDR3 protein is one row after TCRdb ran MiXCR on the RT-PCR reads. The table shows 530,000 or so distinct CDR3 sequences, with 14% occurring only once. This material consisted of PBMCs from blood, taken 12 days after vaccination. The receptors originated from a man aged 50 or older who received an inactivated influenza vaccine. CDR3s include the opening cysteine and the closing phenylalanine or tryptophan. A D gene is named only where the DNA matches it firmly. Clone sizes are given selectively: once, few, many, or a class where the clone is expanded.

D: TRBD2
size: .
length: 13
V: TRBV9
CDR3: CANISGSFNEQFF

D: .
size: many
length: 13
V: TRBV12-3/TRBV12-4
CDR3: CASSFGTLQPQHF

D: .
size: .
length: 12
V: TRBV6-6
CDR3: CASRVARNEQFF

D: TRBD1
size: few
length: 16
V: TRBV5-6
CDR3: CASSYRTGGLTGELFF

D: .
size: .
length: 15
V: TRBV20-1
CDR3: CSASPLSLGGYGYTF

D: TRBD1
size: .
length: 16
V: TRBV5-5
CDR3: CASSLRTGQGRETQYF

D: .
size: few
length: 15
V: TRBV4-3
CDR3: CASSQDSGRNNEQFF

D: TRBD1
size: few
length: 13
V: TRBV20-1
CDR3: CSAEGGTGYEQYF

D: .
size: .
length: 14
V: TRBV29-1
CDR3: CSVPVGAVMDEQFF

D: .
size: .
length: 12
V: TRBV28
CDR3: CASSSPETGYTF

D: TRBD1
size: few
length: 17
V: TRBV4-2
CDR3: CASSQERTGTGSEKLFF

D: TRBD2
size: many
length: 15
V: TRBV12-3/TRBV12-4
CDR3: CASSRSGTNTGELFF

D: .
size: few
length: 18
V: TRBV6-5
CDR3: CASSSPQAQGYGNQPQHF

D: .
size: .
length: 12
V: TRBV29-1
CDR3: CSATDSRNIQYF

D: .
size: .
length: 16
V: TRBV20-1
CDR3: CSAPDRRGKNTGELFF

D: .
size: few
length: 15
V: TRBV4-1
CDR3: CASSQDSGWRTEAFF

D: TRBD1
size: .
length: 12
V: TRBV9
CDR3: CASSVGTGEQYF

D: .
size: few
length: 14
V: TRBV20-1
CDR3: CSAGGTVSSYEQYF